Each of the 15 T cell receptor beta chains below was sequenced from the same sample in a study of early T cells in non-severe SARS-CoV-2 infection. Using its own MiXCR run on the 5' RACE reads, TCRdb lists one record per CDR3 protein. The sample lists fewer than 110,000 distinct CDR3 sequences; 11% were seen once. Sequenced sample: whole blood. The receptors were gathered from an adult who was a healthcare worker with PCR-confirmed SARS-CoV-2 infection or an uninfected control (not recorded which).

The chain recombines TRBV28 with TRBJ2-1; 8 nucleotides agree with TRBD1. Germline-derived CDR1 and CDR2 are MDHEN and SYDVKM. Germline trimming cut 5 bases from V and 9 bases from J; bases unmatched to any gene: 6. The CDR3 has 13 amino acids. Written as DNA, the CDR3 is TGTGCCAGCAGTCACAGGGGGTCCCTTGAGCAGTTCTTC. It is translated as CASSHRGSLEQFF.

About this clonotype: Mismatch with germline at one junction end may stem from a read error. The chain employs TRBV7-9 and TRBJ1-1; a weak D match, TRBD1 (6 bases). This CDR3 is 15 amino acids long. Germline-derived CDR1 and CDR2 are SEHNR and FQNEAQ (reference sequence). CDR3: CASSLVDSTNAEAFF. CDR3 DNA: TGTGCCAGCAGCTTAGTGGACAGTACGAACGCTGAAGCTTTCTTT.

This clonotype was seen repeatedly, ten times or more. V gene TRBV7-2 combines with J gene TRBJ2-2; 7 bases match TRBD1. Trimming at V came to 6 bases and at J to 7 bases, leaving 11 bases not matched to a gene. Germline lookup yields CDR1 SGHTA and CDR2 FQGNSA. This CDR3 has 15 amino acids. CDR3 sequence (DNA): TGTGCCAGCAGGGCCGATCTGACAGGGTTCGGGGAGCTGTTTTTT. It specifies CASRADLTGFGELFF.

This clonotype showed up many times. The chain joins TRBV7-9 to TRBJ2-1; 9 bases map to TRBD1. J was trimmed by 5 bases and V by 5 bases; bases with no gene match: 4. Germline loops: CDR1 SEHNR, CDR2 FQNEAQ (reference sequence). The length of the CDR3 is 14 residues. As DNA, the CDR3 is TGTGCCAGCAGCCGACAGGGGGGCGACAATGAGCAGTTCTTC. Protein product: CASSRQGGDNEQFF.

This clonotype was picked up many times. The chain combines TRBV2 with TRBJ1-2, with D maybe TRBD1 (6 bases). The CDR3 sequence is 15 residues long. V dropped 4 bases and J dropped 4 bases, with 16 bases sitting between them. Germline V gene data show CDR1 as SNHLY and CDR2 as FYNNEI. Here the CDR3 DNA reads TGTGCCAGCAGTGCCGTCGCCACAGGGATCTATGGCTACACCTTC. It translates to CASSAVATGIYGYTF. The variable domain in full, with the rest retrieved from reference TRBV2 and TRBJ1-2, is EPEVTQTPSHQVTQMGQEVILRCVPISNHLYFYWYRQILGQKVEFLVSFYNNEISEKSEIFDDQFSVERPDGSNFTLKIRSTKLEDSAMYFCASSAVATGIYGYTFGSGTRLTVV.

For this clonotype: One base away lies a much larger clone, so this may be a sequencing read error. J is TRBJ2-6 and V is TRBV19; D tentatively reads TRBD1 or TRBD2 (5 bases each). Looked up from germline, CDR1 is LNHDA and CDR2 is SQIVND (reference sequence). CDR3 length equals 16 residues. The CDR3 reads CASSGDGRSGANILTF. For the CDR3, the DNA is TGTGCCAGTAGTGGGGACGGGCGCTCTGGGGCCAACATCCTGACTTTC. Together with reference TRBV19 and TRBJ2-6, the CDR3 gives the full variable domain: DGGITQSPKYLFRKEGQNVTLSCEQNLNHDAMYWYRQDPGQGLRLIYYSQIVNDFQKGDIAEGYSVSREKKESFPLTVTSAQKNPTAFYLCASSGDGRSGANILTFGAGSRLTVL.

This clonotype appeared a few times. The chain links TRBV4-1 to TRBJ2-5, with D perhaps matching TRBD1 or TRBD2 (5 bases each). The V and J ends lost 0 bases and 2 bases respectively, with 13 bases between them. The germline CDR1 and CDR2 sequences are MGHRA and YSYEKL. There are 16 residues in the CDR3. The CDR3 sequence: CASSQEPGRRQETQYF. The CDR3 bases are TGCGCCAGCAGCCAAGAGCCGGGACGTAGGCAAGAGACCCAGTACTTC.

This clonotype appeared many times. This rearrangement joins TRBV7-3 to TRBJ2-1, with 13 nucleotides matching TRBD2. V gave up 5 bases and J gave up 6 bases; unmatched junction bases: 1. CDR3 length: 14 residues. CDR1 is SGHTA and CDR2 is FQGTGA in the germline V gene. CDR3 DNA: TGTGCCAGCAGCACTAGCGGGAGGGCCAATGAGCAGTTCTTC. Its protein is CASSTSGRANEQFF.

The gene calls are TRBV4-1 and TRBJ2-3; D gene ambiguous. The CDR3 is made up of 13 amino acids. Germline-derived CDR1 and CDR2 are MGHRA and YSYEKL. Deletions cut 1 base from V and 7 bases from J, with 9 bases between. CDR3 region: CASSQVLLNTQYF. CDR3 nucleotides: TGCGCCAGCAGCCAAGTATTGCTGAATACGCAGTATTTT.

This clonotype was counted a few times. The rearrangement uses TRBV18 and TRBJ2-1, with D perhaps matching TRBD2 (5 bases). The germline CDR1 and CDR2 sequences are KGHSH and LQKENI. The CDR3 length is 15 residues. V lost 3 bases and J lost 9, with 18 bases in between. CDR3: CASSPSVGVKAEQFF. CDR3 in DNA: TGTGCCAGCTCACCGAGCGTGGGAGTCAAAGCTGAGCAGTTCTTC.

In its sample, this clonotype was seen many times. This chain joins TRBV5-5 and TRBJ1-5; D is uncertain. V lost 0 bases to trimming and J lost 0 bases, with 7 bases between them. The CDR3 consists of 15 residues. Germline V gives CDR1 SGHKS, CDR2 YYEKEE (reference sequence). The CDR3: CASSLGQTSNQPQHF. CDR3 nucleotide sequence: TGTGCCAGCAGCTTGGGTCAGACTAGCAATCAGCCCCAGCATTTT.

The rearrangement uses TRBV7-9 and TRBJ2-5; 14 bases align to TRBD2. The CDR3 has 17 amino acids. Germline assignment: CDR1 SEHNR and CDR2 FQNEAQ (reference sequence). V trimming: 2 bases; J trimming: 2 bases; junction bases outside the gene matches: 4. The CDR3 protein is CASSLLGLAGGQETQYF. The CDR3, as DNA: TGTGCCAGCAGCTTACTCGGACTAGCGGGAGGACAAGAGACCCAGTACTTC.

As regards this clonotype: Being one base from a much bigger clone, this may be a read error. Because the CDR3 is missing its conserved closing phenylalanine or tryptophan, this is likely a read error. The chain carries TRBV6-5 and TRBJ1-3; a weak D match, TRBD1 (5 bases). V lost 5 bases and J lost 2, with 13 bases in between. The length of the CDR3 is 15 residues. Germline V lookup: CDR1 MNHEY, CDR2 SVGAGI. CDR3 DNA: TGTGCCAGCAGTGTGGGACCGAGCCCTGGAAACACCATATATTTA. This encodes CASSVGPSPGNTIYL.

Points on this clonotype: A much larger clone differs by one base, so this may be a read error. The CDR3 end shows no conserved phenylalanine or tryptophan, and so a read error is likely. The chain carries TRBV20-1 and TRBJ2-7; 10 bases fit TRBD2. The CDR3 runs to 14 residues. The germline V gene has CDR1 DFQATT and CDR2 SNEGSKA (reference sequence). V was clipped by 2 bases and J by 5 bases; unmatched bases: 6. The DNA of the CDR3 is TGCAGTGCTAGACAGCGGGAGGGTTCCCACGAGCAGTACATC. This codes for CSARQREGSHEQYI.

V gene TRBV20-1 combines with J gene TRBJ1-1; D perhaps matches TRBD1 (5 bases). Germline V lookup: CDR1 DFQATT, CDR2 SNEGSKA (reference sequence). The CDR3 sequence is 14 residues long. Trimming took 0 bases from V and 4 from J, leaving 12 bases between them. CDR3 sequence reads: CSARDSQGSTEAFF. The CDR3 DNA reads TGCAGTGCTAGAGACTCCCAGGGTAGCACTGAAGCTTTCTTT.